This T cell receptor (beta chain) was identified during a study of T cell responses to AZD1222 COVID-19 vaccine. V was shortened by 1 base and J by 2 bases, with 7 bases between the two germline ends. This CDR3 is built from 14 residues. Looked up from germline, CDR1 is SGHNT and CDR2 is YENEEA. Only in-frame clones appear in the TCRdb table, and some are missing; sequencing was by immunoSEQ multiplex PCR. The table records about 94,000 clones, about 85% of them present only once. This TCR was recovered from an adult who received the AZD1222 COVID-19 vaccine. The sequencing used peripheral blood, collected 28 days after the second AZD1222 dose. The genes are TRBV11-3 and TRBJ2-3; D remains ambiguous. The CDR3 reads CASSLGGNTDTQYF. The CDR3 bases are TGTGCCAGCAGCTTAGGTGGGAACACAGATACGCAGTATTTT.